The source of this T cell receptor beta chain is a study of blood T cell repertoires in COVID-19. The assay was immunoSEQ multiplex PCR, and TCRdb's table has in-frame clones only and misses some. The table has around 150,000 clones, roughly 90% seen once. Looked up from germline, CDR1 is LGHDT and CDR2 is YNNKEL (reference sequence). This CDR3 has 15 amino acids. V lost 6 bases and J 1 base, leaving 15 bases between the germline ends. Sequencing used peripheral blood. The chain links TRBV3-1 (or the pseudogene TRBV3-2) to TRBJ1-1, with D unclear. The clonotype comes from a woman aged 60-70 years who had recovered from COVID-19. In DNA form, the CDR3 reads TGTGCCAGCAGGCTTGAGCGGGCGGGGAACACTGAAGCTTTCTTT. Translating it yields CASRLERAGNTEAFF.